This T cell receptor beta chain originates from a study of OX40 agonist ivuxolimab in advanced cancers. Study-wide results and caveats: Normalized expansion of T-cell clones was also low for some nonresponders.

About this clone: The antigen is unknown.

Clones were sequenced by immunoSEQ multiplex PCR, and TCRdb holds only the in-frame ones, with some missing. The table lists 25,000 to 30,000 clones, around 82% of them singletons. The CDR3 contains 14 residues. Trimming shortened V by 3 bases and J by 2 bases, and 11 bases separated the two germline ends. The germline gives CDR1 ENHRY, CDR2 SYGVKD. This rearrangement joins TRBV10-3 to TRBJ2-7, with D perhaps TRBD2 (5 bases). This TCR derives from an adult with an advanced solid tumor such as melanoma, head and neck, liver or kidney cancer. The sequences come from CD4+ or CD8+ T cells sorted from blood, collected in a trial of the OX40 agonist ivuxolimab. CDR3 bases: TGTGCCATCAGTGATACTTCGGGAACCTACGAGCAGTACTTC. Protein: CAISDTSGTYEQYF.